The 6 T cell receptor beta chains reported below all come from one sample, sequenced in a study of T cell clonality in common variable immunodeficiency. Libraries were prepared by immunoSEQ multiplex PCR; TCRdb keeps only in-frame clonotypes and omits some of them. Singletons are absent from the sample, which has under 50,000 clones. The material sequenced was peripheral blood mononuclear cells. The source is a person between 18 and 75 years old in good health.

At least ten counts were recorded for this clone. The read terminates 3 residues ahead of where the CDR3 ends, so the germline J gene completes it. The V call is TRBV20-1, the J call TRBJ2-2; 7 bases align to TRBD1. Per the germline V gene, CDR1 is DFQATT and CDR2 is SNEGSKA (reference sequence). The length of the CDR3 is 12 residues. Incomplete CDR3 DNA: TGCAGTGCCCAAACTCAGGGGGAAAAG. Its protein is CSAQTQGEK. The CDR3 as a whole reads CSAQTQGEKLFF.

Turning to this clone: The read ends 3 residues before the CDR3 terminus; that terminus is restored from the germline J gene. The chain has TRBV7-9 and TRBJ2-7; 8 nucleotides line up with TRBD1. Germline V gives CDR1 SEHNR, CDR2 FQNEAQ (reference sequence). The CDR3 length is 15 residues. V lost 4 bases and J lost 1; bases outside the gene matches: 6. CDR3: CASSSLGQGSYEQYF. The CDR3 DNA, read in part, is TGTGCCAGCAGCTCCCTCGGACAGGGATCCTACGAG.

The table lists this clone with many counts. The CDR3 goes on 3 residues after the read ends, and that part is filled in from the germline J gene. The V gene is TRBV28, the J gene TRBJ1-5; 9 bases are shared with TRBD1. This CDR3 region has 14 residues. J lost 6 bases, V lost 6 bases, and 6 bases had no gene match. Per germline, CDR1 MDHEN and CDR2 SYDVKM. The CDR3 DNA, read in part, is TGTGCCAGCAGCCACCCGACAGGGGGTCAGCCC. It specifies CASSHPTGGQP. In full, the CDR3 reads CASSHPTGGQPQHF.

This clone showed up many times. The read finishes 3 residues shy of the CDR3 end, and the germline J gene is used to complete it. The chain links TRBV11-3 to TRBJ1-2; TRBD1 is a possible D gene (5 bases). The CDR3 length is 14 residues. V was pared by 7 bases and J by 7 bases, with 19 bases between. In germline, CDR1 is SGHNT, CDR2 YENEEA. CDR3 loop: CASTLRGEVGGYTF. Incomplete CDR3 DNA: TGTGCCAGCACCCTTAGGGGAGAGGTTGGTGGC.

This clone has at least ten counts. The read gets to within 3 residues of the CDR3 end, and the germline J gene fills in the rest. The V call is TRBV7-6, the J call TRBJ2-1; 7 nucleotides agree with TRBD2. Trimming at V came to 5 bases and at J to 9 bases, leaving 10 bases not matched to a gene. This CDR3 spans 14 amino acids. Germline values: CDR1 SGHVS, CDR2 FNYEAQ. CDR3 residues: CASSDPGLWGEQFF. The covered CDR3 bases are TGTGCCAGCAGCGACCCGGGACTATGGGGTGAG.

This clone has a count of ten or more. The read comes to an end 3 residues before the CDR3 does, leaving the germline J gene to fill in the end. The V gene is TRBV5-1, the J gene TRBJ1-6; 7 nucleotides agree with TRBD1. In germline, CDR1 is SGHRS, CDR2 YFSETQ. The length of the CDR3 is 14 residues. Trimming took 0 bases from V and 9 from J; bases not matched to a gene: 3. CDR3 amino acids: CASSLGTGVSPLHF. The DNA read from the CDR3 is TGCGCCAGCAGCTTGGGGACAGGAGTTTCACCC.